The source of this TCR beta chain is a study of blood T cell repertoires in COVID-19. About the research overall: From the United States, Italy and Spain came samples of acute and convalescent COVID-19. T cells, B-cell-depleted T cells, or PBMCs provided the cDNA or gDNA that served as material.

Seattle cases were enrolled at active infection and followed longitudinally. Between the trimmed V and J ends, which lost 8 bases and 2 bases, there was a span of 15 bases. This CDR3 has 13 residues. Germline V CDR1 and CDR2: GTSNPN, SVGIG (reference sequence). Per the original data handling: Reference gene primer amplification in the assay estimated nucleated cell counts. Profiled with immunoSEQ multiplex PCR; TCRdb holds only in-frame clones, not every one. V, J and clone size derive from that table, while D and trimming were established from the DNA sequence. The sample carries about 22,000 clones, 85% to 90% recorded once.

This chain connects TRBV30 to TRBJ1-2; D call uncertain. This receptor was obtained from a man aged 65 to 85 with COVID-19, enrolled during active disease. The sequenced material came from peripheral blood. CDR3 sequence: CARGSTVNYGYTF. As DNA, the CDR3 is TGTGCCCGAGGTTCCACCGTCAACTATGGCTACACCTTC.